This entry describes one T cell receptor beta chain. This clone was counted between two and nine times. Its antigen is still unknown. Base qualities are missing; no much larger clone stands one base away. The data are from a study of cytomegalovirus exposure and HLA in healthy donors (dated by TCRdb to about 2017). Notes on the research overall: An earlier analysis of some 550 of the donors reported approximately 290 Gb of sequence data and 100 million to 130 million unique TCR beta sequences from 150 million to 200 million T cells. Among about 410 genotyped donors of the cohort, an average of around 250,000 unique TCR beta nucleotide sequences was sequenced per donor, of which approximately 18% were non-productive. HLA typing included class I and class II loci at four-digit resolution. The aim of the study was to test whether cataloging public T cell receptors could identify signatures of past pathogen exposure. A later analysis re-analyzed previously published TCR beta repertoires from 550 to 700 donors and added high-resolution HLA genotyping to study TCR occurrence patterns. To decide whether each TCR beta V gene segment behaved as functional or pseudogenic, an earlier analysis of some 600 of the donors relied on high-throughput TCR beta sequencing. The study profiled the T cell repertoires of about 640 subjects by immunosequencing and related them to cytomegalovirus serostatus. Along with the approximately 650-subject first cohort, a separate validation cohort of approximately 110 different subjects was used. To predict cytomegalovirus infection status, the study combined high-throughput TCR immunosequencing, statistical association of individual TCRs with disease status, and machine learning. Genome-wide SNP genotypes for about 65% of the 666 donors were used in a later genetic analysis, which treated that subset as a discovery cohort. Alongside the repertoire data, information on donor age, sex, ethnicity and CMV serostatus was compiled. Rather than drawing on any new phenotypic data, the later analysis identified candidate immune exposures from TCR beta sequences and the way those sequences occurred across donors. The genetic ancestry cluster associated with self-reported Caucasian donors included around 76% of the 398 genotyped donors. Typing coverage differed by locus: A, B, C, DRB1 and DQB1 were typed in roughly 620-630 donors, DQA1 in about 560, DPA1 in 600 to 610, and DPB1 in 400 to 490. About 300 gigabases of sequencing data and around 87 million unique TCR sequences were included in an early release covering about 700 HLA-typed donors. Every repertoire in the discovery cohort had been generated on one and the same sequencing platform. About five DR-DQ haplotypes were treated as single units for association and clustering because of strong linkage in the cohort. Broader findings and caveats from the paper: HLA typing was unavailable for some donors at each locus, so association tests used only the typed subset. In an earlier analysis of roughly 500 of the donors, most TCR beta V segments appeared in productive rearrangements about 90% or about 30% of the time, broadly matching IMGT annotations. In this cohort, only TCR beta chains were sequenced, and detectable features were limited by the absence of alpha or paired-chain data. Because counts were too low, 15 or so rarely observed V segments, including chromosome 9 orphons, were excluded from the earlier analysis of 587 of the donors. Several of the top co-occurrence clusters appeared to be linked to parvovirus B19, influenza, CMV and Epstein-Barr virus, according to a later analysis. Presence/absence analyses assumed roughly uniform sequencing depth across donors, an assumption that may not hold. The only immune exposure information available for the cohort was CMV serostatus. A further reported finding was that TCR beta sequences accurately predicted the HLA-A and HLA-B alleles for most subjects in the first cohort. The study gave a list of 150 to 200 TCR beta chains associated with cytomegalovirus. Three of the identified cytomegalovirus-associated TCR beta chains were confirmed in vitro to be specific for cytomegalovirus antigens. Cytomegalovirus status was reported to be diagnosed by the classifier with high specificity and sensitivity in both the original and validation cohorts. In a later analysis, most CMV-associated TCR beta chains were found to appear HLA-restricted, with HLA associations seemingly driven largely by CMV exposure. Most TCR sequences were observed very rarely across donors, whereas some public TCRs were present in many individuals. V-gene and J-gene trimming of TCR beta chains was associated with a missense DCLRE1C variant in a later genetic analysis, and the association was replicated in an independent cohort. A cluster of highly shared sequence variants was judged likely to be a technical artifact of the sequencing pipeline. Specific HLA alleles were associated with 15,000 to 20,000 TCR beta sequences at a false discovery rate of 0.05 in a later analysis. Linkage disequilibrium might explain the correlated functional status among segregating V segments, but an unknown experimental factor could not be ruled out. The authors suggested that the approach could potentially be generalized to other disease states and immunological phenotypes. In a later analysis, TCR association rates were found to vary across HLA loci, with the most associated TCRs seen for DRB1 alleles and the fewest for HLA-C alleles. In a later genetic analysis, fewer N-insertions in productive TCRs were reported among donors in an Asian-associated ancestry cluster than the roughly 640-donor mean. Some IMGT-functional V segments, including TRBV6-2 and TRBV6-3, could not be distinguished by the 87-base-pair reads and were therefore excluded. In a later analysis, HLA-associated TCR beta chains showed more clonal expansion and lower generation probabilities than non-associated chains that were equally common. Strong co-occurrence of HLA alleles, especially DR and DQ, made assigning TCR associations to individual alleles difficult.

The germline V gene gives CDR1 as MRHNA and CDR2 as SNTAGT. CDR3 length: 17 amino acids, cysteine to phenylalanine. Of all the DNA, just the CDR3 is kept, 51 bases in frame from base 1. The trim is 1 base for V and 5 bases for J, with a gap of 20 bases between the germline ends. The library was made by the immunoSEQ multiplex PCR assay. A mixture of 60 forward primers for TCR Vbeta segments and 13 reverse primers for TCR Jbeta segments was used in the multiplex PCR. The CDR3 region of rearranged TCR beta genes was amplified from genomic DNA by a multiplex PCR assay. The Illumina HiSeq System was used to sequence the amplified TCR beta libraries as 87-base-pair reads. The authors' pipeline ran thus. A later analysis tallied tens of millions of unique TCR beta chains across the 700 or so repertoires, and approximately 9.9 million of those chains were shared by two or more donors. A nearest-neighbor algorithm error-corrected the raw reads and collapsed the reads into unique sequences, merging closely related sequences to remove PCR and sequencing errors. CDR3 sequences were aligned to IMGT reference sequences to assign V, D and J gene segments. For a sequence to be retained, a match of at least six nucleotides to both a V gene segment and a J gene segment was required. A rearrangement was called productive if the CDR3 had no stop codons and remained in frame with V and J, and every other rearrangement was called non-productive. Following IMGT convention, CDR3 was defined as the stretch from the second conserved V-encoded cysteine to the conserved J-encoded phenylalanine. The earlier analysis of about 610 of the donors excluded any sequence lacking an unambiguous match to a single V gene segment. An earlier analysis of several hundred of the donors called V segments functional above 56.7% productive rearrangements and segregating when the between-donor standard deviation exceeded 5%. A statistical classification framework was built to diagnose cytomegalovirus status from the catalog of TCR beta chain sequences. A later analysis assigned V and J genes by comparing TCR nucleotide sequences with IMGT/GENE-DB human TR gene sequences. A later analysis assigned CDR3 sequences and most-parsimonious VDJ recombination scenarios with the TCRdist pipeline. In a later analysis, each TCR beta chain was defined by its CDR3 amino acid sequence together with its V-gene family, and reads lacking a unique V-gene family were excluded. A later analysis removed several hundred highly shared, low-generation-probability nucleotide sequences to deal with suspected cross-contamination and a sequencing artifact. In a later analysis, a clonal expansion index was calculated for each public chain from normalized within-repertoire ranks of inferred template counts. In a later analysis, generation probabilities were computed using a VDJ recombination model fitted to out-of-frame rearrangements, and the results were checked against IGoR. A later analysis scored TCR-TCR, TCR-HLA and TCR-CMV co-occurrence with hypergeometric tests, applying a repertoire-size bias correction to TCR pairs. In a later analysis, false discovery rates were estimated by permuting HLA or CMV assignments 20 times. In a later analysis, co-occurring TCRs were grouped using DBSCAN, and TCRdist sequence similarity was added for clustering within HLA-allele-positive subsets. Co-occurrence clustering excluded repertoires with fewer than 30,000 or more than 120,000 public chains, plus five with anomalous nucleotide sharing. What TCRdb holds here is the immuneACCESS table cut down to in-frame rearrangements. Part of the clones is not present; checked against another copy, under half of the missing clones reflect an unresolved V gene, and the others are unexplained. The D gene and trimming were derived from the DNA, and the V and J assignments and clone size from that table. The sample data list roughly 130,000 clones, and 80% of these were observed just once. Approximately 5% of the sample belongs to the ten largest clones.

The cohort was made up of roughly 670 healthy bone marrow donors. Cohort members were all nominally healthy when sampled, although unrecorded immune exposures were likely present. The donor was CMV seronegative and belonged to the group of over 350 seronegative cohort members. A peripheral blood sample was collected from each donor, and TCR beta sequencing was performed on peripheral blood mononuclear cells. The Qiagen DNeasy Blood Extraction Kit was used to extract genomic DNA from the blood cell samples. The clonotype comes from a man aged 30-40 years in good health and CMV-seronegative. The chain links TRBV6-4 with TRBJ1-2; the D gene is perhaps TRBD1, from 5 matching bases. The specimen was PBMCs. Here the CDR3 is given as CASSDYPAAGGPYGYTF. The bases are TGTGCCAGCAGTGACTACCCCGCCGCGGGGGGTCCTTATGGCTACACCTTC.